The 20 T cell receptor beta chains in this list originate from one sample, sequenced in a study of control samples from healthy donors and cancer patients. TCRdb's copy holds only in-frame clones and misses some; the assay was immunoSEQ multiplex PCR. Counted here are 65,000 to 95,000 clones, 75% to 90% occurring once; the ten biggest clones make up approximately 7.2%. Sequenced: blood. The receptors originated from a man aged 45-60 years in good health.

This sequence joins TRBV15 and TRBJ1-2, with D uncertain. Germline loops: CDR1 LNHNV, CDR2 YYDKDF (reference sequence). CDR3 length: 14 residues. The germline V and J ends were trimmed by 1 base and 1 base, with 7 bases remaining between them. CDR3 residues: CATSRVSVNYGYTF. The CDR3 DNA follows: TGTGCCACCAGCAGAGTTTCAGTTAACTATGGCTACACCTTC.

This clone was observed once. The chain links TRBV6-5 to TRBJ1-2; a weak D match, TRBD1 (5 bases). The germline V gene has CDR1 MNHEY and CDR2 SVGAGI. CDR3 length equals 13 residues. The V gene lost 6 bases and the J gene lost 8 bases, with 16 bases spanning the gap. Written as DNA, the CDR3 is TGTGCCAGCAGACGACCAGGGTATTACGGCTACACCTTC. Translating it yields CASRRPGYYGYTF.

This clone is a singleton in its sample. The rearrangement uses TRBV3-1 (or the pseudogene TRBV3-2) and TRBJ2-7; possibly TRBD2 for D (6 bases). V lost 0 bases and J lost 6, with 12 bases in between. This CDR3 has 14 amino acids. Germline V gene lookup returns CDR1 LGHDT and CDR2 YNNKEL (reference sequence). CDR3 nucleotide sequence: TGTGCCAGCAGCCAAGACGGGGGTCGGAGCGAGCAGTACTTC. Translating gives CASSQDGGRSEQYF.

This clone was seen once. V usage is TRBV7-9 and J usage is TRBJ2-2; D unresolved. The CDR3 is made up of 14 amino acids. V lost 5 bases and J 4 bases, leaving 11 bases between the germline ends. Looked up from germline, CDR1 is SEHNR and CDR2 is FQNEAQ (reference sequence). The CDR3 region has the DNA TGTGCCAGCAGCCTCGAAAGTGGCACCGGGGAGCTGTTTTTT. Amino acids: CASSLESGTGELFF.

This clone was recorded once. The chain links TRBV2 to TRBJ1-6, with a tentative D call TRBD1 (5 bases). V was trimmed by 3 bases and J by 5 bases, leaving 11 bases between them. This CDR3 is built from 15 residues. CDR1 SNHLY and CDR2 FYNNEI come from the germline V gene. CDR3 amino acids: CASSDSQGDNSPLHF. The CDR3 coding sequence is TGTGCCAGCAGTGATAGTCAGGGTGATAATTCACCCCTCCACTTT.

This clone was seen once. The gene calls are TRBV4-2 and TRBJ1-6, with D possibly being TRBD1 (6 bases). V was cut by 0 bases and J by 7 bases, with 13 bases left in between. The germline CDR1 and CDR2 sequences are LGHNA and YNFKEQ. This CDR3 is built from 16 residues. The CDR3 nucleotides are TGTGCCAGCAGCCAAGATGTGGGGGGGCTCAATTCACCCCTCCACTTT. Its translation: CASSQDVGGLNSPLHF.

The chain employs TRBV18 and TRBJ1-6, with D unclear. Germline-derived CDR1 and CDR2 are KGHSH and LQKENI. V gave up 1 base and J gave up 7 bases, with 8 bases separating them. The CDR3 length is 14 residues. The CDR3 region has the DNA TGTGCCAGCTCACCACAGGATAGGAATTCACCCCTCCACTTT. It encodes CASSPQDRNSPLHF.

V and J are TRBV9 and TRBJ2-5; 10 nucleotides match TRBD2. The CDR3 spans 16 residues. The germline V gene encodes CDR1 SGDLS and CDR2 YYNGEE. V was pared by 4 bases and J by 5 bases, with 11 bases of the junction left unmatched. Here the CDR3 reads CASSPTAGGGVETQYF. DNA of the CDR3: TGTGCCAGCAGCCCCACAGCGGGGGGGGGCGTGGAGACCCAGTACTTC.

The gene calls are TRBV27 and TRBJ2-5; possibly TRBD1 for D (5 bases). Germline V gene data show CDR1 as MNHEY and CDR2 as SMNVEV (reference sequence). The CDR3 has 13 amino acids. Trimming left V 3 bases short and J 5 bases short, with 10 bases between. The CDR3 bases are TGTGCCAGCAGTTTGGACCCAGGGGAGACCCAGTACTTC. This gives the protein CASSLDPGETQYF.

The rearrangement uses TRBV3-1 (or the pseudogene TRBV3-2) and TRBJ2-2, with 10 bases fitting TRBD1. CDR1 and CDR2 (germline): LGHDT, YNNKEL (reference sequence). The CDR3 extends over 15 amino acids. V lost 4 bases and J lost 7; bases outside the gene matches: 6. In nucleotides, the CDR3 is TGTGCCAGCAGCCCCGGGACAGGGGCCGTCGGGGAGCTGTTTTTT. Its protein product is CASSPGTGAVGELFF.

V and J are TRBV9 and TRBJ2-1; a weak D match, TRBD1 (5 bases). V dropped 3 bases and J dropped 9 bases, with 22 bases sitting between them. CDR1 and CDR2 (germline): SGDLS, YYNGEE. The CDR3 totals 16 residues. The CDR3 coding sequence is TGTGCCAGCAGCGGGGTAAGGGGTGCCAGTTCCACTGAGCAGTTCTTC. This gives the protein CASSGVRGASSTEQFF.

J is TRBJ2-7 and V is TRBV3-1 (or the pseudogene TRBV3-2); the D gene is possibly TRBD1 (7 bases). The CDR3 consists of 15 residues. In germline, CDR1 is LGHDT, CDR2 YNNKEL (reference sequence). Deletions cut 1 base from V and 1 base from J, with 11 bases between. CDR3 sequence: CASSQAGDRSYEQYF. The CDR3 DNA is TGTGCCAGCAGCCAAGCGGGGGACAGATCCTACGAGCAGTACTTC.

The chain combines TRBV6-5 with TRBJ2-7; no firm D call. This CDR3 region has 14 residues. Trimming removed 4 bases at V and 0 bases at J, with 10 bases between. The germline V gene has CDR1 MNHEY and CDR2 SVGAGI. In nucleotides, the CDR3 is TGTGCCAGCAGTTCAGTCCCCGGCTCCTACGAGCAGTACTTC. Translated, it gives CASSSVPGSYEQYF.

The rearrangement links TRBV5-5 to TRBJ2-7; D is unclear. Germline V gene sequence: CDR1 SGHKS, CDR2 YYEKEE (reference sequence). The CDR3 consists of 15 residues. Trimming stripped 4 bases from V and 4 bases from J, with 18 bases between. The CDR3 here is CASSTDGLGNYEQYF. DNA for the CDR3: TGTGCCAGCAGCACCGACGGCCTAGGGAATTACGAGCAGTACTTC.

This chain connects TRBV6-1 to TRBJ2-3; D gene ambiguous. The CDR3 spans 13 residues. V shed 0 bases and J shed 10 bases, with 11 bases lying between them. The germline V gene encodes CDR1 MNHNS and CDR2 SASEGT. The CDR3 reads CASSEADTFAQYF. DNA for the CDR3: TGTGCCAGCAGTGAAGCCGATACGTTTGCGCAGTATTTT.

The V and J genes are TRBV30 and TRBJ2-6, with D possibly matching TRBD2 (6 bases). The CDR3 runs to 18 residues. The ends were cut back, 2 bases at V and 0 bases at J, with 17 bases in the middle. Germline assignment: CDR1 GTSNPN and CDR2 SVGIG (reference sequence). The CDR3 region is CAWSTGGYTFSGANVLTF. The DNA for the CDR3 is TGTGCCTGGAGTACCGGAGGGTATACGTTCTCTGGGGCCAACGTCCTGACTTTC.

The chain couples TRBV7-9 to TRBJ2-7; perhaps TRBD1 as D (6 bases). Germline V lookup: CDR1 SEHNR, CDR2 FQNEAQ (reference sequence). This CDR3 is built from 14 residues. Trimming removed 2 bases from V and 4 bases from J, with 12 bases in between. The CDR3 spells CASSLLQGTYEQYF. The CDR3 nucleotides read TGTGCCAGCAGCTTACTTCAGGGGACATACGAGCAGTACTTC.

The chain joins TRBV5-4 to TRBJ1-6; maybe TRBD1 (5 bases). Trimming took 4 bases from V and 8 from J, leaving 16 bases between them. The CDR3 extends over 15 amino acids. CDR1 and CDR2 (germline): SGHNT, YYREEE (reference sequence). The CDR3, as DNA: TGTGCCAGCAGCCTGGGGCCACCGATGGATTCACCCCTCCACTTT. Its protein product is CASSLGPPMDSPLHF. The full variable domain, in which reference TRBV5-4 and TRBJ1-6 provide the parts outside the CDR3, is ETGVTQSPTHLIKTRGQQVTLRCSSQSGHNTVSWYQQALGQGPQFIFQYYREEENGRGNFPPRFSGLQFPNYSSELNVNALELDDSALYLCASSLGPPMDSPLHFGNGTRLTVT.

V gene TRBV3-1 (or the pseudogene TRBV3-2) combines with J gene TRBJ2-4; D unresolved. Deletions cut 0 bases from V and 5 bases from J, with 8 bases between. The CDR3 loop spans 14 amino acids. Germline V gene sequence: CDR1 LGHDT, CDR2 YNNKEL (reference sequence). CDR3 sequence: CASSQEIWENIQYF. CDR3 DNA sequence: TGTGCCAGCAGCCAAGAAATTTGGGAAAACATTCAGTACTTC.

This chain joins TRBV7-2 and TRBJ2-3; 10 bases line up with TRBD2. J gave up 4 bases and V 5 bases, and 6 bases lay outside the gene matches. The CDR3 is made up of 15 amino acids. Per germline, CDR1 SGHTA and CDR2 FQGNSA. The CDR3: CASSPSGGAADTQYF. The DNA for the CDR3 is TGTGCCAGCAGCCCGAGCGGGGGGGCCGCAGATACGCAGTATTTT.